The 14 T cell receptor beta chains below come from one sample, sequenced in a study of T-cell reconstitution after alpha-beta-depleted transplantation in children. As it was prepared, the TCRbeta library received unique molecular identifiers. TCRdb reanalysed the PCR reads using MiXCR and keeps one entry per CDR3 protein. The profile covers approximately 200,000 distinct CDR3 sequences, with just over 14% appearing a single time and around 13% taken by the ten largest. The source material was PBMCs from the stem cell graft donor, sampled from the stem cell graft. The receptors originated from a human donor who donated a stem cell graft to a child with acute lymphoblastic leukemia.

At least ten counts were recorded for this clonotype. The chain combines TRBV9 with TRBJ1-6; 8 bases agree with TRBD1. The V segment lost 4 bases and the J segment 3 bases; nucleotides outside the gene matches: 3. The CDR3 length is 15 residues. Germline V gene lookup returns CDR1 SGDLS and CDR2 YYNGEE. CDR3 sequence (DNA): TGTGCCAGCAGCCCCGGACAGGGCTATAATTCACCCCTCCACTTT. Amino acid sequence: CASSPGQGYNSPLHF.

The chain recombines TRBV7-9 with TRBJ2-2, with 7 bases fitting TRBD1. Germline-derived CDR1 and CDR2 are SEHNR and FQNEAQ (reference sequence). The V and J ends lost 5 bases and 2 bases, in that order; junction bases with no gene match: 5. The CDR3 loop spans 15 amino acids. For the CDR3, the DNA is TGTGCCAGCAGCGTAGGGGACAGTAACACCGGGGAGCTGTTTTTT. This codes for CASSVGDSNTGELFF.

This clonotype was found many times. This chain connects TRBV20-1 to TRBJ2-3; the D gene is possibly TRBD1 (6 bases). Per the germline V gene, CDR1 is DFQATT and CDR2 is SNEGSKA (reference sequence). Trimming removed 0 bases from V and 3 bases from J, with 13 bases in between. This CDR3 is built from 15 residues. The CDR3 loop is CSARDGGQVTDTQYF. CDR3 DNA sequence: TGCAGTGCTAGAGATGGGGGACAAGTAACAGATACGCAGTATTTT.

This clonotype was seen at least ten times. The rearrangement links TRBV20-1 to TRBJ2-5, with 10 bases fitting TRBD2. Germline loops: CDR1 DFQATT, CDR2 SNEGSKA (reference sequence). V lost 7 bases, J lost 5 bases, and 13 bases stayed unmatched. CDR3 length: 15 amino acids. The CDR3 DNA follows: TGCAGTGGCCTTATTAGCGGGAGGCGGGGGGAGACCCAGTACTTC. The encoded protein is CSGLISGRRGETQYF.

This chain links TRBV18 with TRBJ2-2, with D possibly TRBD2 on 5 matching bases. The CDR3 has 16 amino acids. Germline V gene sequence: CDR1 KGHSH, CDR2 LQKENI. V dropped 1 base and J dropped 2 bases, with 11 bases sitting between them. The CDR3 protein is CASSPHPSRNTGELFF. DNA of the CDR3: TGTGCCAGCTCACCACATCCTAGCCGAAACACCGGGGAGCTGTTTTTT.

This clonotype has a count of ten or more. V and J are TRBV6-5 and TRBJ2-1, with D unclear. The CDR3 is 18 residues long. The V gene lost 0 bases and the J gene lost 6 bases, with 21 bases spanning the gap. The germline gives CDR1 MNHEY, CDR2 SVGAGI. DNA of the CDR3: TGTGCCAGCAGTTACTCCGGGCCCCCCCGGGCCCTAGGCAATGAGCAGTTCTTC. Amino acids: CASSYSGPPRALGNEQFF.

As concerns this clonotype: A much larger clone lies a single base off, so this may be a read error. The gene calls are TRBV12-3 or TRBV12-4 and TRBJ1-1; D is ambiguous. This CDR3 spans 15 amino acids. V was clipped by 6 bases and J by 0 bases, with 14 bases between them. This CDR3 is CASSNADGMNTEAFF. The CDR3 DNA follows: TGTGCCAGCAGCAATGCGGACGGAATGAACACTGAAGCTTTCTTT.

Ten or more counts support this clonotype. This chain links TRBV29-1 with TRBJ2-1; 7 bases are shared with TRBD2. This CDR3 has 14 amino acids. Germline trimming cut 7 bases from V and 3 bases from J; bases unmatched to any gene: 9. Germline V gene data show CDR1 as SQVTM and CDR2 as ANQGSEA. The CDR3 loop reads CSGDPSGYYNEQFF. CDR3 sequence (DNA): TGCAGCGGGGACCCTAGCGGCTACTACAATGAGCAGTTCTTC.

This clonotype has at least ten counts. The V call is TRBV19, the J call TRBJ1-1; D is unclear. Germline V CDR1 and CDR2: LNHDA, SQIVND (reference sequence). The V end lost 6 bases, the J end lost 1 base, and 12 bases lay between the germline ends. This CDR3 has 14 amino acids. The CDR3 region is CASSRARGNTEAFF. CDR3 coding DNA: TGTGCCAGTAGCCGCGCGCGTGGGAACACTGAAGCTTTCTTT.

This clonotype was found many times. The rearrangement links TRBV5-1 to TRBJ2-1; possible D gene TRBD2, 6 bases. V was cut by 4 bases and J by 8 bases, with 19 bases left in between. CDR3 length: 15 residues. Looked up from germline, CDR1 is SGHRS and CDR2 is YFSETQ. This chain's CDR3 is CASSPWRGLGDEQFF. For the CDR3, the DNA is TGCGCCAGCAGCCCCTGGAGGGGACTCGGAGATGAGCAGTTCTTC.

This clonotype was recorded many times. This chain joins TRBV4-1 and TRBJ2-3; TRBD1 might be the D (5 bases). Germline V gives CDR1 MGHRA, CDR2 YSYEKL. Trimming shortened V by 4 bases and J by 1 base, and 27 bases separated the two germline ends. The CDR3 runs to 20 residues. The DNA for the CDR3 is TGCGCCAGCAGCCCCCATGGGGCTCAACCCAATACTCAGGGCACAGATACGCAGTATTTT. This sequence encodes CASSPHGAQPNTQGTDTQYF.

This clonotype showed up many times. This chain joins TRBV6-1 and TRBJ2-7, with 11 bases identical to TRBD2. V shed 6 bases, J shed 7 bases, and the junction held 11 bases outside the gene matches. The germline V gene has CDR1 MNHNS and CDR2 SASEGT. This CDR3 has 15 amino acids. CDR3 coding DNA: TGTGCCAGCAGATCTATAGCGGGAGGGGGCTCAGAGCAGTACTTC. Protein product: CASRSIAGGGSEQYF.

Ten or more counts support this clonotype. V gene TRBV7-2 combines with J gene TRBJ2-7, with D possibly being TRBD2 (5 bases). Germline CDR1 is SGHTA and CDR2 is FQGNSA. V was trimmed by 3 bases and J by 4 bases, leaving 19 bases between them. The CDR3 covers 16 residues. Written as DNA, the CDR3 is TGTGCCAGCAGCTTTATTAGCCCCCGAGGGAATTACGAGCAGTACTTC. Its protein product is CASSFISPRGNYEQYF.

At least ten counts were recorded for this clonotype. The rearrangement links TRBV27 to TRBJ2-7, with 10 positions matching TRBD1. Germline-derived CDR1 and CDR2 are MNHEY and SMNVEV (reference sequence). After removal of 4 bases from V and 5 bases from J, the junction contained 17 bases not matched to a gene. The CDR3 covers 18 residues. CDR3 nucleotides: TGTGCCAGCAGTTCCACTTATGGCCTAACGACAGGGGGCCACGAGCAGTACTTC. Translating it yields CASSSTYGLTTGGHEQYF.